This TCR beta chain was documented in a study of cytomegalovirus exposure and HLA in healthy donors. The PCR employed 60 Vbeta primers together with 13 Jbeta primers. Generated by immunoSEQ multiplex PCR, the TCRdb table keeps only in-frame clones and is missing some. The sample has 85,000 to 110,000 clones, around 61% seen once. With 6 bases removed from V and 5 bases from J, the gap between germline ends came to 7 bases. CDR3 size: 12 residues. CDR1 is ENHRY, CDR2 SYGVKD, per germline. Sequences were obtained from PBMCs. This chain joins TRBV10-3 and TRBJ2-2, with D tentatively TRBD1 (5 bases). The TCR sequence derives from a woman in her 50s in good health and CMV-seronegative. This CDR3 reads CAISQGTGELFF. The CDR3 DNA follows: TGTGCCATCAGCCAGGGAACCGGGGAGCTGTTTTTT.